A single sample gave rise to the 9 T cell receptor beta chains below, sequenced in a study of blood T cell repertoires in COVID-19. TCRdb's copy holds only in-frame clones and misses some; the assay was immunoSEQ multiplex PCR. The sample lists 100,000 or so clones; 88% were seen once. Source material: peripheral blood. The receptors shown here come from a human donor in a cohort sampled during active COVID-19.

The chain joins TRBV28 to TRBJ2-7, with 9 bases matching TRBD2. This CDR3 is 16 amino acids long. After removal of 2 bases from V and 4 bases from J, the junction contained 9 bases not matched to a gene. Germline CDR1 is MDHEN and CDR2 is SYDVKM. Written as DNA, the CDR3 is TGTGCCAGCAGTTTAGTGGGCGGGAGGGCCCTGTACGAGCAGTACTTC. Its protein is CASSLVGGRALYEQYF.

Of note for this clone: This same CDR3 is encoded by further DNA sequences in the sample. As DNA, the CDR3 is TGCGCCAGCAGCCAAGACCCGAGATCCTACGAGCAGTACTTC. This encodes CASSQDPRSYEQYF. The chain recombines TRBV4-1 with TRBJ2-7; no reliable D call. Germline assignment: CDR1 MGHRA and CDR2 YSYEKL. The CDR3 runs 14 residues. With 0 bases removed from V and 1 base from J, the gap between germline ends came to 7 bases.

The J gene is TRBJ2-2, the V gene TRBV4-1; 10 bases fit TRBD2. Germline loops: CDR1 MGHRA, CDR2 YSYEKL. The CDR3 extends over 15 amino acids. The J segment lost 4 bases and the V segment lost 5 bases, leaving 4 bases of the junction unmatched. The CDR3 bases are TGCGCCAGCAGCTCTCTAGCGGGAGCCACCGGGGAGCTGTTTTTT. It yields the protein CASSSLAGATGELFF.

The rearrangement links TRBV2 to TRBJ1-5; D gene uncertain. The germline gives CDR1 SNHLY, CDR2 FYNNEI. The CDR3 has 14 residues. Trimming removed 4 bases at V and 0 bases at J, with 7 bases between. The CDR3 reads CASSGEFSNQPQHF. The CDR3 coding sequence is TGTGCCAGCAGTGGCGAATTTAGCAATCAGCCCCAGCATTTT.

This clone is a singleton in its sample. The chain couples TRBV25-1 to TRBJ1-2; TRBD1 matches at 9 bases. The CDR3 has 15 residues. In germline, CDR1 is MGHDK, CDR2 SYGVNS. Unmatched junction bases numbered 7, after V lost 3 bases and J lost 5 bases. The CDR3 bases are TGTGCCAGCAGTGAGGGACAGGGTATAGTTTATGGCTACACCTTC. It translates to CASSEGQGIVYGYTF.

The J gene is TRBJ2-7, the V gene TRBV24-1; 7 nucleotides line up with TRBD2. The CDR3 sequence is 15 residues long. Germline-derived CDR1 and CDR2 are KGHDR and SFDVKD. V trimming: 4 bases; J trimming: 0 bases; junction bases outside the gene matches: 5. The CDR3 reads CATSEMVAGSYEQYF. For the CDR3, the DNA is TGTGCCACCAGTGAAATGGTAGCGGGCTCCTACGAGCAGTACTTC.

V gene TRBV6-5 combines with J gene TRBJ2-3, with D possibly being TRBD2 (5 bases). The CDR3 totals 12 residues. The V and J ends lost 8 bases and 2 bases respectively, with 8 bases between them. Looked up from germline, CDR1 is MNHEY and CDR2 is SVGAGI. The CDR3 loop is CASWRNTDTQYF. The CDR3 region has the DNA TGTGCCAGCTGGAGGAACACAGATACGCAGTATTTT.

This clone was observed a single time. V and J are TRBV19 and TRBJ2-2; 12 bases agree with TRBD2. The CDR3 extends over 16 amino acids. Germline loops: CDR1 LNHDA, CDR2 SQIVND (reference sequence). Germline trimming cut 9 bases from V and 4 bases from J; bases unmatched to any gene: 9. The CDR3 sequence is CASRGLAGWRTGELFF. CDR3 DNA sequence: TGTGCCAGCAGAGGACTAGCGGGATGGCGCACCGGGGAGCTGTTTTTT.

This chain's CDR3 is CASSSLLGLATDTQYF. CDR3 sequence (DNA): TGTGCCAGCAGCTCTTTATTGGGACTAGCAACAGATACGCAGTATTTT. The chain employs TRBV28 and TRBJ2-3; TRBD2 matches 9 bases. Germline V gene lookup returns CDR1 MDHEN and CDR2 SYDVKM. This CDR3 comprises 16 residues. V lost 6 bases, J lost 3 bases, and 10 bases stayed unmatched.